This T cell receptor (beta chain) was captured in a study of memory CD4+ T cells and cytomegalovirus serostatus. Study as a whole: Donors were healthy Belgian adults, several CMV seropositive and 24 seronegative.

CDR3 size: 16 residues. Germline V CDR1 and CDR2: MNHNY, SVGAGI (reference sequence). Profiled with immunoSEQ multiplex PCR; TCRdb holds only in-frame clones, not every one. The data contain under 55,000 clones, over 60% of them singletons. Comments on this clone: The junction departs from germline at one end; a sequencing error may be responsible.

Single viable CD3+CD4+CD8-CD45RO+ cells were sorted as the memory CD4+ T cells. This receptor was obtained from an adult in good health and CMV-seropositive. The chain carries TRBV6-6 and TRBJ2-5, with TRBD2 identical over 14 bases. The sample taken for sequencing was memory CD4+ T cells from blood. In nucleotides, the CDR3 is TGTGCCAGCAGTTACGGGACTAGCGGGGGCCAAGGGACCCAGTACTTC. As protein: CASSYGTSGGQGTQYF.